The 3 T cell receptor beta chains below were found in one sample sequenced in a study of T cells in localized non-small cell lung cancer. The data were produced by immunoSEQ multiplex PCR, yet TCRdb's version contains in-frame clones alone and is incomplete. This sample has roughly 23,000 clones, with 85% to 90% found just once. The sample in question was peripheral blood, obtained before any cancer treatment. Every receptor here comes from a male donor at least 60 years old with stage I lung adenocarcinoma.

The CDR3 DNA is TGTGCCAGCCAACAGGGGGCTTACGAGCAGTACTTC. The encoded protein is CASQQGAYEQYF. V is TRBV19 and J is TRBJ2-7; 9 positions agree with TRBD1. The V gene's germline CDR1 is LNHDA and CDR2 SQIVND (reference sequence). The CDR3 sequence is 12 residues long. V shed 9 bases, J shed 4 bases, and the junction held 4 bases outside the gene matches.

This clone was seen once. The chain employs TRBV5-6 and TRBJ2-2, with 10 nucleotides matching TRBD2. In germline, CDR1 is SGHDT, CDR2 YYEEEE. The V gene end was trimmed by 5 bases and the J gene end by 7 bases; junction bases not matched to a gene: 8. This CDR3 contains 15 residues. CDR3 amino acids: CASRKLAGSGGELFF. Here the CDR3 DNA reads TGTGCCAGCAGGAAACTAGCGGGGTCGGGCGGGGAGCTGTTTTTT.

CDR3 sequence: CASRVLGYEQYF. DNA for the CDR3: TGTGCCAGCAGGGTACTTGGCTACGAGCAGTACTTC. The chain couples TRBV6-5 to TRBJ2-7; no firm D call. V was shortened by 6 bases and J by 3 bases, with 9 bases between the two germline ends. This CDR3 spans 12 amino acids. Germline CDR1 reads MNHEY; CDR2 reads SVGAGI.